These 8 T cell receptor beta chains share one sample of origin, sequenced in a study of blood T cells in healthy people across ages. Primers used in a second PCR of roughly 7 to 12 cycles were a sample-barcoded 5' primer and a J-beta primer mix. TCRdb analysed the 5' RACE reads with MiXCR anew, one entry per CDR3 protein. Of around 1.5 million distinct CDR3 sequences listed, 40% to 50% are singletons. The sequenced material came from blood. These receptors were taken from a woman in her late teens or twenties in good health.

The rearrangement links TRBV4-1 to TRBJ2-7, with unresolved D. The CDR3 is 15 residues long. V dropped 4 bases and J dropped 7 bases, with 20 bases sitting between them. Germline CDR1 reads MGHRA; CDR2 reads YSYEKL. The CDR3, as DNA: TGCGCCAGCAGCCGTATCCATCTGATAGCATATGAGCAGTACTTC. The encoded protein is CASSRIHLIAYEQYF.

For the CDR3, the DNA is TGTGCCAGCCACAGGGGGCTAGCCGACTATGGCTACACCTTC. Its protein is CASHRGLADYGYTF. The chain carries TRBV6-1 and TRBJ1-2; 9 bases line up with TRBD1. Losses at the gene ends were 8 bases for V and 3 bases for J; bases not matched to a gene: 7. CDR1 MNHNS and CDR2 SASEGT come from the germline V gene. This CDR3 comprises 14 residues.

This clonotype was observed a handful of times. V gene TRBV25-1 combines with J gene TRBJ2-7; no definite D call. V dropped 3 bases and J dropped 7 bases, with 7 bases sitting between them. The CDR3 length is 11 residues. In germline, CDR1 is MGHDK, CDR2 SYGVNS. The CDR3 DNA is TGTGCCAGCAGTGAGACCAGGGAGCAGTACTTC. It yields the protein CASSETREQYF.

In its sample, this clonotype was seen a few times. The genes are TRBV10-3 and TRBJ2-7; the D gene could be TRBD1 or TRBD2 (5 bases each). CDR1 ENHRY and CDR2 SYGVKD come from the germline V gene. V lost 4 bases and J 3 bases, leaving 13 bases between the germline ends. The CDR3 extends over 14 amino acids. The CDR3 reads CAISVRDGNYEQYF. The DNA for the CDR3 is TGTGCCATCAGTGTTCGGGACGGTAACTACGAGCAGTACTTC.

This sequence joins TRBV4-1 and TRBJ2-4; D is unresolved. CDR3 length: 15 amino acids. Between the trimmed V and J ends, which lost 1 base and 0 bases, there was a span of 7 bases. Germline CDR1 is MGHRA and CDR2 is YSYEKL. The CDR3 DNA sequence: TGCGCCAGCAGCCAAGTGGATATAGCCAAAAACATTCAGTACTTC. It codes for CASSQVDIAKNIQYF.

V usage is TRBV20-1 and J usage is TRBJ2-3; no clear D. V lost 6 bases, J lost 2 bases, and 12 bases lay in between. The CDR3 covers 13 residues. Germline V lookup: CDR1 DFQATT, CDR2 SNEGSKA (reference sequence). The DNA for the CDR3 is TGCAGTGCGGAATCCGACCTCACAGATACGCAGTATTTT. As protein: CSAESDLTDTQYF.

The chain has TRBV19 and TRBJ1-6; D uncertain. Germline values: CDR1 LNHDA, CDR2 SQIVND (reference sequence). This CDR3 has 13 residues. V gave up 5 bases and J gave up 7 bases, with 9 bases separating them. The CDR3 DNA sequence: TGTGCCAGTAGTCAAAACAGCAATTCACCCCTCCACTTT. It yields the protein CASSQNSNSPLHF.

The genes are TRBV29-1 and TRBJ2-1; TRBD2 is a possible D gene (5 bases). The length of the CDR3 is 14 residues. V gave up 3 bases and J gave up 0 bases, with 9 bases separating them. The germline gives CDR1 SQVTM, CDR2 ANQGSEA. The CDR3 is CSVEEARSYNEQFF. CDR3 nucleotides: TGCAGCGTTGAGGAGGCCCGCTCCTACAATGAGCAGTTCTTC.